This T cell receptor beta chain came from a study of blood T cell repertoires in COVID-19. Study-wide context: Sites in the United States, Italy and Spain provided acute and convalescent COVID-19 samples. The analysed material was cDNA or gDNA that came from T cells, B-cell-depleted T cells, or PBMCs.

Under the authors' procedure: Estimation of nucleated cell counts relied on the amplification of reference gene primers. Sequencing used immunoSEQ multiplex PCR; TCRdb keeps in-frame clones, though not all of them. The V and J calls and clone size were taken over from that table, and D and trimming were inferred from the DNA. The repertoire holds roughly 63,000 clones, with roughly nine tenths as singletons. This clone was counted between two and nine times. The sequencing input was peripheral blood. This TCR came from a middle-aged man with acute or convalescent COVID-19.

CDR3 in DNA: TGTGCCACCAGCAGAGGATCCGGGGGTAGAAACACCATATATTTT. It specifies CATSRGSGGRNTIYF. This chain uses TRBV15 with TRBJ1-3, with D maybe TRBD1 (5 bases). Trimming took 1 base from V and 5 from J, leaving 12 bases between them. CDR1 and CDR2 (germline): LNHNV, YYDKDF (reference sequence). The CDR3 is 15 amino acids.